The clone carrying this TCR beta chain occurred a few times. Antigen unknown. The record originates from a study of beta chain features in type 1 diabetes. Study-wide results and limits: VDJ junctions in type 1 diabetes patients carried more deletions and fewer insertions. Over-representation of high TCR-expressing cells was a possible consequence of cDNA sequencing. Among all four CD4+ subsets, Type 1 diabetes patients had TCRB CDR3s that were moderately but significantly shorter.

A single heparinised blood sample, averaging approximately 0.12 L, was obtained per donor. As every portion of the isolated RNA was reverse transcribed, the sequencing read expressed TCRB transcripts. Clones were read by immunoSEQ multiplex PCR, and TCRdb kept only the in-frame ones, dropping some. The data hold around 40,000 clones, with around 52% observed a single time. The CDR3 is 17 amino acids. Germline assignment: CDR1 MNHNS and CDR2 SASEGT. The V end was cut by 0 bases, the J end by 2 bases, with 17 bases between. The specimen sequenced was Tregs from blood. The chain recombines TRBV6-1 with TRBJ2-7; D remains ambiguous. The clonotype comes from a woman aged 18 to 35 in good health. CDR3 region: CASSEALGGTRTYEQYF. The CDR3, as DNA: TGTGCCAGCAGTGAAGCGCTCGGCGGAACACGTACCTACGAGCAGTACTTC.